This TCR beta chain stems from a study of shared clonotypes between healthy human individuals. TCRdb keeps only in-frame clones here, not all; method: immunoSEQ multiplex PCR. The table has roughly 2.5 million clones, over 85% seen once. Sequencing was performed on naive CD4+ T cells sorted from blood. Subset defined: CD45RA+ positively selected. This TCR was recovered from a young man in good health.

CDR3 nucleotides: TGTGCCAGCAGTTGGATTCGGACTAGCGTGAGGGAGCAGTACTTC. Translating gives CASSWIRTSVREQYF. This chain links TRBV27 with TRBJ2-7, with 9 nucleotides matching TRBD2. Trimming at V came to 4 bases and at J to 7 bases, leaving 11 bases not matched to a gene. CDR1 is MNHEY and CDR2 is SMNVEV in the germline V gene (reference sequence). This CDR3 has 15 residues.